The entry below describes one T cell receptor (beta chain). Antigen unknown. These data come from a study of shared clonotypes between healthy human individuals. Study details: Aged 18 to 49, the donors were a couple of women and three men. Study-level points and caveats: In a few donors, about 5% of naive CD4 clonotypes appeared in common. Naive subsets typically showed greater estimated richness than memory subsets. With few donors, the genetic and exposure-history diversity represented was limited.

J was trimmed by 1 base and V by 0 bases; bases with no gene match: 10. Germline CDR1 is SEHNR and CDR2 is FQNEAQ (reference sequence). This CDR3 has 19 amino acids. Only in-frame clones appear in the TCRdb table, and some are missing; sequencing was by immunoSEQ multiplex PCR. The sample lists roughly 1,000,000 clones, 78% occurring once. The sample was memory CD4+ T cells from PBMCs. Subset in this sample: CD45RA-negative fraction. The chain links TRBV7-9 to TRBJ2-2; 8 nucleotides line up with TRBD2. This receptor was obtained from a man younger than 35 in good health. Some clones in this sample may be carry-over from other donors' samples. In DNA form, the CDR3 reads TGTGCCAGCAGCTTAGCCCGGGGCGGGAGGATAGGGAACACCGGGGAGCTGTTTTTT. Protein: CASSLARGGRIGNTGELFF.